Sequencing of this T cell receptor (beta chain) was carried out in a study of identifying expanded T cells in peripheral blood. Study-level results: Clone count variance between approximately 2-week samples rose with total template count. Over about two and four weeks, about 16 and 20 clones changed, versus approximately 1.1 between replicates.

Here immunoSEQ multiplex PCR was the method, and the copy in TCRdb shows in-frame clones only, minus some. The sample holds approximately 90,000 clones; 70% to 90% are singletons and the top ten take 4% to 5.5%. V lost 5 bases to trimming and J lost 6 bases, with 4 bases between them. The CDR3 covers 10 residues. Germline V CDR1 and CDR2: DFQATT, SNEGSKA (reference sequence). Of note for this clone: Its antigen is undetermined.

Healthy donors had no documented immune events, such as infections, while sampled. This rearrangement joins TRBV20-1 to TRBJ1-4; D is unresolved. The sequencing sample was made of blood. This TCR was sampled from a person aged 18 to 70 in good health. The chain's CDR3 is CSAQDEKLFF. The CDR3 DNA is TGCAGTGCTCAGGATGAAAAACTGTTTTTT.